The clone carrying this TCR beta chain was observed a few times. Its antigen is not known. This entry is derived from a study of T-cell memory formation after mild COVID-19. Study-level results: Shrinking CD4+ clones resided mostly in CM and EM, and CD8+ ones in EMRA. Some responding clones appeared in pre-infection memory, suggesting cross-reactive memory joined. Day 15 to 85 contracting clones showed balanced CD4/CD8; day 15 to 37 expanders favored CD4+.

V gave up 1 base and J gave up 0 bases, with 7 bases separating them. This CDR3 contains 15 residues. Germline V gene lookup returns CDR1 LGHDT and CDR2 YNNKEL (reference sequence). TCRdb re-called the 5' RACE reads through MiXCR, storing one row per CDR3 protein. The repertoire holds a few hundred thousand distinct CDR3 sequences, with roughly an eighth as singletons. The TCR was taken from a man between 18 and 35 years old who had mild COVID-19 (a few samples of this study predate the infection). Cell type and time point are not known. J is TRBJ1-3 and V is TRBV3-1; D not resolved. Sequencing input: PBMCs or a T cell subset sorted from them (not recorded which). The CDR3 region has the DNA TGTGCCAGCAGCCAAGGACGGGACTCTGGAAACACCATATATTTT. Amino acids: CASSQGRDSGNTIYF.